This T cell receptor beta chain originates from a study of T-cell reconstitution after alpha-beta-depleted transplantation in children. Findings and limits, study-wide: Surviving recipient T cells and thymic progenitors accounted for the high day-60 TCRbeta diversity observed in some patients. Several hundred expanded graft clones reportedly gave rise to the alpha-beta T cells present about two months after transplant. At one year after transplant, newly produced T cells mostly accounted for T-cell counts and diversity.

Worth noting for this clonotype: Its antigen is unknown.

The CDR3 is made up of 15 amino acids. V gave up 3 bases and J gave up 5 bases, with 16 bases separating them. Library preparation (for TCRbeta) was performed with unique molecular identifiers. TCRdb called the PCR reads again in MiXCR, with one record for every CDR3 protein. The sample lists roughly 570,000 distinct CDR3 sequences, about a quarter seen once, with under 45% in the top ten. This rearrangement joins TRBV12-3 or TRBV12-4 to TRBJ2-5; D may be TRBD2 (6 bases). The starting material was PBMCs, obtained before TCRalphabeta/CD19-depleted stem cell transplant. This receptor was obtained from a boy in the first two years of life with Wiskott-Aldrich syndrome, due to receive a stem cell transplant. In DNA, the CDR3 is TGTGCCAGCAGTTTCAGGGCTGGAGGGGCGGAGACCCAGTACTTC. Protein: CASSFRAGGAETQYF.